This T cell receptor beta chain was sequenced in a study of T cell repertoires in cytomegalovirus infection. CDR1 is MNHEY, CDR2 SVGAGI, per germline. V lost 4 bases, J lost 3 bases, and 6 bases stayed unmatched. CDR3 size: 14 residues. TCRdb processed the reads anew with MiXCR; each CDR3 protein has one entry. The data contain 450,000 to 650,000 distinct CDR3 sequences, less than 30% of them singletons. V usage is TRBV6-5 and J usage is TRBJ2-7; TRBD1 agrees at 7 bases. The receptor was isolated from a human donor in good health (CMV status not recorded). Some clones in this sample may be carry-over from other donors' samples. Sample: PBMCs. The CDR3 loop is CASSLRQGLYEQYV. CDR3 in DNA: TGTGCCAGCAGTTTACGACAGGGCCTCTACGAGCAGTACGTC.